The 24 T cell receptor beta chains given below trace back to one sample, sequenced in a study of cytomegalovirus exposure and HLA in healthy donors. The primer mix had 60 Vbeta and 13 Jbeta primers. Assay used: immunoSEQ multiplex PCR; TCRdb lists only in-frame clones, some missing. The data show more than 150,000 clones, about 85% seen once. The sample was PBMCs. These receptors all come from a girl between 5 and 17 years old in good health and CMV-seropositive.

V usage is TRBV19 and J usage is TRBJ2-1; D is perhaps TRBD1 (6 bases). Trimming took 4 bases from V and 5 from J, leaving 24 bases between them. This CDR3 region has 18 residues. Germline CDR1 is LNHDA and CDR2 is SQIVND (reference sequence). This CDR3 is CASSNARRERDTHNEQFF. Written as DNA, the CDR3 is TGTGCCAGTAGTAACGCCCGCAGGGAAAGGGACACACACAATGAGCAGTTCTTC.

The gene calls are TRBV5-1 and TRBJ2-6; D is ambiguous. Per the germline V gene, CDR1 is SGHRS and CDR2 is YFSETQ. The CDR3 spans 15 residues. V lost 5 bases, J lost 3 bases, and 12 bases lay in between. In nucleotides, the CDR3 is TGCGCCAGCAGACCGTTGGTTAGTGGGGCCAACGTCCTGACTTTC. Protein: CASRPLVSGANVLTF.

The V call is TRBV10-2, the J call TRBJ2-5, with 9 bases identical to TRBD1. This CDR3 has 14 residues. The V gene's germline CDR1 is WSHSY and CDR2 SAAADI. V was clipped by 10 bases and J by 2 bases; unmatched bases: 8. In DNA form, the CDR3 reads TGCGCCACCAACCGGGACAGGGAACAAGAGACCCAGTACTTC. It encodes CATNRDREQETQYF.

The chain joins TRBV5-1 to TRBJ1-1; D is ambiguous. CDR1 SGHRS and CDR2 YFSETQ come from the germline V gene. Trimming cost V 1 base and J 0 bases, with 13 bases left between them. The CDR3 totals 16 residues. CDR3 region: CASSLWTYGMNTEAFF. The CDR3 DNA follows: TGCGCCAGCAGCTTGTGGACTTACGGAATGAACACTGAAGCTTTCTTT.

The gene calls are TRBV4-2 and TRBJ2-5; TRBD2 is a possible D gene (6 bases). The CDR3 totals 14 residues. V gave up 3 bases and J gave up 14 bases, with 22 bases separating them. Germline values: CDR1 LGHNA, CDR2 YNFKEQ. Written as DNA, the CDR3 is TGTGCCAGCAGCCAGGACCAGGGACTCGGAGATTTTTACTTC. Amino acids: CASSQDQGLGDFYF.

This clone was detected a few times. The V call is TRBV18, the J call TRBJ1-2; no firm D call. Germline assignment: CDR1 KGHSH and CDR2 LQKENI. V shed 3 bases and J shed 4 bases, with 6 bases lying between them. This CDR3 is 12 amino acids long. CDR3: CASSPGSYGYTF. The CDR3 region has the DNA TGTGCCAGCTCACCCGGGAGCTATGGCTACACCTTC.

The chain uses TRBV6-6 and TRBJ2-7; the match to TRBD2 covers 11 bases. The J segment lost 5 bases and the V segment lost 6 bases, leaving 6 bases of the junction unmatched. The CDR3 has 14 residues. Germline V CDR1 and CDR2: MNHNY, SVGAGI (reference sequence). CDR3 sequence reads: CASSLAGGPDEQYF. The CDR3 DNA follows: TGTGCCAGCAGCTTAGCGGGAGGGCCAGACGAGCAGTACTTC.

The rearrangement uses TRBV30 and TRBJ2-1; tentatively, D is TRBD2 (6 bases). The CDR3 runs 13 residues. From germline, CDR1 is GTSNPN and CDR2 SVGIG (reference sequence). V was clipped by 1 base and J by 3 bases, with 7 bases between them. The CDR3 region has the DNA TGTGCCTGGAGTGGACTAGGCTACAATGAGCAGTTCTTC. It is translated as CAWSGLGYNEQFF.

The rearrangement links TRBV5-1 to TRBJ1-4, with a tentative D call TRBD1 (6 bases). The V gene lost 0 bases and the J gene lost 3 bases, with 12 bases spanning the gap. Germline assignment: CDR1 SGHRS and CDR2 YFSETQ. This CDR3 region has 16 residues. The CDR3 loop reads CASSLGPQGANEKLFF. The CDR3 DNA reads TGCGCCAGCAGCTTGGGCCCACAGGGTGCTAATGAAAAACTGTTTTTT.

The J gene is TRBJ2-2, the V gene TRBV6-4; the match to TRBD2 covers 8 bases. V shed 3 bases and J 5 bases; nucleotides not matched to a gene: 5. Germline lookup yields CDR1 MRHNA and CDR2 SNTAGT. CDR3 length: 15 amino acids. CDR3 amino acids: CASSEGAGDTGELFF. DNA for the CDR3: TGTGCCAGCAGTGAGGGAGCGGGAGATACCGGGGAGCTGTTTTTT.

This sequence joins TRBV27 and TRBJ2-3; D ambiguous. The germline V and J ends were trimmed by 2 bases and 0 bases, with 9 bases remaining between them. The CDR3 runs 15 residues. Germline V CDR1 and CDR2: MNHEY, SMNVEV (reference sequence). The CDR3 spells CASSLAILSTDTQYF. CDR3 DNA: TGTGCCAGCAGTTTAGCCATACTTAGCACAGATACGCAGTATTTT.

The chain links TRBV25-1 to TRBJ2-3, with D perhaps TRBD1 (6 bases). Germline lookup yields CDR1 MGHDK and CDR2 SYGVNS. The germline V and J ends were trimmed by 4 bases and 0 bases, with 11 bases remaining between them. The CDR3 length is 15 residues. The CDR3 DNA reads TGTGCCAGCAGTGCTACAGGGCCGAGCACAGATACGCAGTATTTT. As protein: CASSATGPSTDTQYF. Complete variable domain (other parts from reference TRBV25-1 and TRBJ2-3): EADIYQTPRYLVIGTGKKITLECSQTMGHDKMYWYQQDPGMELHLIHYSYGVNSTEKGDLSSESTVSRIRTEHFPLTLESARPSHTSQYLCASSATGPSTDTQYFGPGTRLTVL.

Written as DNA, the CDR3 is TGCAGTGCTAGACCCGTTTATGGCTACACCTTC. It is translated as CSARPVYGYTF. V usage is TRBV20-1 and J usage is TRBJ1-2; D gene uncertain. CDR3 length: 11 residues. The germline V and J ends were trimmed by 2 bases and 5 bases, with 6 bases remaining between them. The germline V gene encodes CDR1 DFQATT and CDR2 SNEGSKA (reference sequence).

The genes are TRBV5-4 and TRBJ2-5; possibly TRBD2 for D (6 bases). The CDR3 covers 13 residues. Germline V lookup: CDR1 SGHNT, CDR2 YYREEE (reference sequence). The germline V and J ends were trimmed by 7 bases and 3 bases, with 13 bases remaining between them. The CDR3 region has the DNA TGTGCCAGCGGGGTGGGGGGAGAAGAGACCCAGTACTTC. This codes for CASGVGGEETQYF.

The chain has TRBV7-9 and TRBJ2-1, with 14 positions matching TRBD2. Germline V gene data show CDR1 as SEHNR and CDR2 as FQNEAQ (reference sequence). V was clipped by 5 bases and J by 8 bases; unmatched bases: 8. The CDR3 length is 16 residues. This chain's CDR3 is CASSPGTSGSGDEQFF. As DNA, the CDR3 is TGTGCCAGCAGCCCCGGGACTAGCGGGAGTGGAGATGAGCAGTTCTTC.

This clone was found a few times. The V call is TRBV30, the J call TRBJ1-2; D possibly corresponds to TRBD1 (6 bases). This CDR3 contains 15 residues. Germline lookup yields CDR1 GTSNPN and CDR2 SVGIG (reference sequence). Trimming cost V 5 bases and J 6 bases, with 22 bases left between them. This CDR3 reads CAWGNRARRSDGYTF. The CDR3 nucleotides read TGTGCCTGGGGTAACAGGGCCAGGAGGTCCGATGGCTACACCTTC.

This rearrangement joins TRBV27 to TRBJ2-1; maybe TRBD2 (5 bases). This CDR3 contains 17 residues. Germline V gene lookup returns CDR1 MNHEY and CDR2 SMNVEV (reference sequence). The V and J ends lost 4 bases and 2 bases respectively, with 18 bases between them. CDR3 loop: CASSSTPGEWPYNEQFF. Written as DNA, the CDR3 is TGTGCCAGCAGTTCAACCCCTGGGGAGTGGCCCTACAATGAGCAGTTCTTC.

This clone has more than one count but fewer than ten. This chain uses TRBV7-9 with TRBJ2-7; possible D gene TRBD2, 6 bases. V lost 6 bases and J 7 bases, leaving 13 bases between the germline ends. CDR3 length: 12 amino acids. Germline V CDR1 and CDR2: SEHNR, FQNEAQ (reference sequence). The CDR3 region has the DNA TGTGCCAGCAGTGTGGACTATCGGGAGCAGTACTTC. Protein product: CASSVDYREQYF. Full variable domain (outside the CDR3, taken from reference TRBV7-9 and TRBJ2-7): DTGVSQNPRHKITKRGQNVTFRCDPISEHNRLYWYRQTLGQGPEFLTYFQNEAQLEKSRLLSDRFSAERPKGSFSTLEIQRTEQGDSAMYLCASSVDYREQYFGPGTRLTVT.

The rearrangement joins TRBV7-2 to TRBJ1-1; 7 bases agree with TRBD1. Unmatched junction bases numbered 5, after V lost 0 bases and J lost 7 bases. The CDR3 is 14 amino acids. Germline loops: CDR1 SGHTA, CDR2 FQGNSA. The CDR3 DNA follows: TGTGCCAGCAGCTTAGCGGGGGCAGGGGGTGAAGCTTTCTTT. Its protein is CASSLAGAGGEAFF.

This chain connects TRBV6-6 to TRBJ2-7, with TRBD1 matching 8 bases. This CDR3 comprises 15 residues. V lost 2 bases to trimming and J lost 6 bases; unmatched junction nucleotides: 9. Germline assignment: CDR1 MNHNY and CDR2 SVGAGI (reference sequence). CDR3 in amino acids: CASSYIGQGWGEQYF. CDR3 coding DNA: TGTGCCAGCAGTTACATAGGACAGGGTTGGGGCGAGCAGTACTTC.

The chain links TRBV5-5 to TRBJ1-5, with 7 positions matching TRBD1. The ends lost 3 bases at V and 5 bases at J; junction bases unmatched: 8. The CDR3 spans 15 residues. Per germline, CDR1 SGHKS and CDR2 YYEKEE (reference sequence). For the CDR3, the DNA is TGTGCCAGCAGCTGGAAGACAGGGTACGATCAGCCCCAGCATTTT. Translation: CASSWKTGYDQPQHF.

V usage is TRBV19 and J usage is TRBJ2-7; possibly TRBD1 for D (6 bases). V was cut by 5 bases and J by 0 bases, with 11 bases left in between. Germline V gives CDR1 LNHDA, CDR2 SQIVND (reference sequence). The CDR3 covers 14 residues. The CDR3 nucleotides are TGTGCCAGTAGTTCGGGACACGGCTCCTACGAGCAGTACTTC. Its protein product is CASSSGHGSYEQYF.

The genes are TRBV6-5 and TRBJ1-1, with a tentative D call TRBD1 (6 bases). Deletions cut 1 base from V and 5 bases from J, with 14 bases between. This CDR3 contains 15 residues. The V gene's germline CDR1 is MNHEY and CDR2 SVGAGI. Here the CDR3 reads CASSYWLGAETEAFF. In DNA, the CDR3 is TGTGCCAGCAGTTACTGGCTGGGGGCCGAAACTGAAGCTTTCTTT.

The chain recombines TRBV5-6 with TRBJ1-3; 9 bases line up with TRBD1. The CDR3 runs to 14 residues. Germline CDR1 is SGHDT and CDR2 is YYEEEE. V dropped 5 bases and J dropped 4; count of bases not matched to a gene: 4. Here the CDR3 DNA reads TGTGCCAGCAGTTACAGGGGGCCGGGAAACACCATATATTTT. Protein sequence: CASSYRGPGNTIYF.